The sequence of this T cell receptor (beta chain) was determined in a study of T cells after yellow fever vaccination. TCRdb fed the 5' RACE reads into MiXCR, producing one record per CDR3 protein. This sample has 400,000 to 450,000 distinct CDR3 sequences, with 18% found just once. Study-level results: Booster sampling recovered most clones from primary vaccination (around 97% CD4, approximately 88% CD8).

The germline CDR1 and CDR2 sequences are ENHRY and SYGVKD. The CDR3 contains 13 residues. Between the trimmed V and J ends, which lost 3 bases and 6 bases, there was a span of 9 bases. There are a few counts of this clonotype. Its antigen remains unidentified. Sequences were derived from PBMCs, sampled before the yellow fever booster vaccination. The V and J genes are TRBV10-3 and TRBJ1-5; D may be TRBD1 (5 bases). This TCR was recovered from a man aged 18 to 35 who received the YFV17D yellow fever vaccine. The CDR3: CAISDGGGQPQHF. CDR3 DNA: TGTGCCATCAGTGATGGCGGGGGTCAGCCCCAGCATTTT.